A selection of T cell receptor beta chains follows, all from one sample in a study of T-cell reconstitution after alpha-beta-depleted transplantation in children. TCRdb re-called the PCR reads through MiXCR, storing one row per CDR3 protein. The table shows around 380,000 distinct CDR3 sequences, with about a tenth occurring only once. The sequencing used PBMCs from the stem cell graft donor, collected from the stem cell graft. The receptors derive from a human donor who donated a stem cell graft to a child with acute myeloid leukemia. Both conserved end residues are part of each CDR3. D genes are given only for firm matches. Size tells how often a clone was seen (once, few, many) or the class of an expanded clone, and some rows leave it out.

v_gene	len	d_gene	j_gene	abundance	CDR3nt	CDR3aa
TRBV5-4	15	TRBD2	TRBJ2-1	many	TGTGCCAGCAGCTCTGGGGCGGGACTATACAATGAGCAGTTCTTC	CASSSGAGLYNEQFF
TRBV29-1	13	TRBD1	TRBJ1-1	many	TGCAGCGTTGGAGACAGGGTGAACACTGAAGCTTTCTTT	CSVGDRVNTEAFF
TRBV11-1	11	-	TRBJ2-3	few	TGTGCCAGCAGCTTAACGGGAGCGCCGTATTTT	CASSLTGAPYF
TRBV20-1	12	TRBD2	TRBJ2-1	few	TGCAGCGGCGGGGAGGGTGGCAATGAGCAGTTCTTC	CSGGEGGNEQFF
TRBV6-5	16	-	TRBJ1-2	-	TGTGCCAGCAGTTACTCGACGAACGGAGCTAACTATGGCTACACCTTC	CASSYSTNGANYGYTF
TRBV12-3/TRBV12-4	17	-	TRBJ1-2	few	TGTGCCAGCAGGGAGGCCGGGCCCGGAGCAGGTGACTATGGCTACACCTTC	CASREAGPGAGDYGYTF
TRBV18	16	TRBD2	TRBJ2-3	-	TGTGCCAGCTCACCAACAGCGGGGGCCCTCACAGATACGCAGTATTTT	CASSPTAGALTDTQYF
TRBV12-3/TRBV12-4	18	-	TRBJ1-3	few	TGTGCCAGCACTATTACCGGGACACTCAGCCGCTCTGGAAACACCATATATTTT	CASTITGTLSRSGNTIYF
TRBV29-1	11	TRBD2	TRBJ2-7	few	TGCAGCGTTAGCGGGGGCTACGAGCAGTACTTC	CSVSGGYEQYF
TRBV30	15	-	TRBJ2-3	-	TGTGCCTGGAGTCAGGGCGGTACTAGCACAGATACGCAGTATTTT	CAWSQGGTSTDTQYF
TRBV6-5	15	TRBD2	TRBJ2-3	-	TGTGCCAGCAGTTCGCGGGGGGTCTTCACAGATACGCAGTATTTT	CASSSRGVFTDTQYF
TRBV11-2	15	TRBD2	TRBJ2-1	many	TGTGCCAGCAGCCAAGCGGGGGGGGCCCACAATGAGCAGTTCTTC	CASSQAGGAHNEQFF
TRBV5-1	15	-	TRBJ2-2	many	TGCGCCAGCAGCCTCCGGCGGGGCCACACCGGGGAGCTGTTTTTT	CASSLRRGHTGELFF
TRBV30	12	-	TRBJ2-1	few	TGTGCCTGGACCATGACTGACAATGAGCAGTTCTTC	CAWTMTDNEQFF
TRBV18	14	-	TRBJ1-1	-	TGTGCCAGCTCACCGAGGGGCCAAAACACTGAAGCTTTCTTT	CASSPRGQNTEAFF
TRBV7-2	16	TRBD2	TRBJ2-3	few	TGTGCCAGCAGCCCGTCTAGCGGGAGGACGGGCGATACGCAGTATTTT	CASSPSSGRTGDTQYF
TRBV5-1	14	-	TRBJ2-1	few	TGCGCCAGCAACCGATACTCAGGCGGCAATGAGCAGTTCTTC	CASNRYSGGNEQFF
TRBV29-1	11	-	TRBJ2-1	few	TGCAGCGTTGACCTCTACAATGAGCAGTTCTTC	CSVDLYNEQFF
TRBV29-1	13	TRBD1	TRBJ2-5	few	TGCAGCGTGATGGGACAGCTCCAAGAGACCCAGTACTTC	CSVMGQLQETQYF
TRBV5-8	14	TRBD1	TRBJ1-5	-	TGTGCCAGCAGCCCTGACAGGGACAATCAGCCCCAGCATTTT	CASSPDRDNQPQHF
TRBV20-1	19	TRBD2	TRBJ2-1	many	TGCAGTGCTAGAGATTTAGGGATGGGGCTAGCGGGCCGCTACAATGAGCAGTTCTTC	CSARDLGMGLAGRYNEQFF
TRBV27	15	-	TRBJ2-1	-	TGTGCCAGCAGCCTACTACAGGGCACCTACAATGAGCAGTTCTTC	CASSLLQGTYNEQFF
TRBV19	13	-	TRBJ2-2	few	TGTGCCAGTACCCATCGGTCCACCGGGGAGCTGTTTTTT	CASTHRSTGELFF
TRBV7-2	15	TRBD2	TRBJ2-3	many	TGTGCCAGCAGCTTCGGACTAGCGCGCACAGATACGCAGTATTTT	CASSFGLARTDTQYF
TRBV7-9	14	-	TRBJ2-7	few	TGTGCCAGCAGCTCGACAGTAATTTCCTACGAGCAGTACTTC	CASSSTVISYEQYF
TRBV5-1	14	TRBD2	TRBJ2-5	few	TGCGCCAGCAGACAAAGCGGGGGCCAAGAGACCCAGTACTTC	CASRQSGGQETQYF
TRBV28	14	TRBD1	TRBJ2-3	few	TGTGCCACCACACCGGGACAGGGCACAGATACGCAGTATTTT	CATTPGQGTDTQYF
TRBV24-1	18	TRBD1	TRBJ2-5	-	TGTGCCACCAGTGACAGAAAACCGGGGGACAGGGGGCAAGAGACCCAGTACTTC	CATSDRKPGDRGQETQYF
TRBV5-6	15	-	TRBJ1-2	many	TGTGCCAGCAGCTTGGTTAGGGGCGAGGAAGGCGGCTACACCTTC	CASSLVRGEEGGYTF
TRBV5-1	16	TRBD2	TRBJ2-5	-	TGCGCCAGCAGCACATTTAGCGGGAGGTACCAAGAGACCCAGTACTTC	CASSTFSGRYQETQYF
TRBV20-1	14	TRBD2	TRBJ2-3	-	TGCAGTGCTATGCGGGGGGCTAGCACAGATACGCAGTATTTT	CSAMRGASTDTQYF
TRBV20-1	15	TRBD1	TRBJ1-6	few	TGCAGTGCTAGTCTGGCAGGGGGCGAAAATTCACCCCTCCACTTT	CSASLAGGENSPLHF
TRBV27	14	TRBD1	TRBJ1-1	-	TGTGCCAGCAGTTCCTCGGACAGGGGGCATTTGGCTTTCTTT	CASSSSDRGHLAFF
TRBV6-5	13	-	TRBJ1-3	-	TGTGCCGCCTTTACGGGCCGTGGAAACACCATATATTTT	CAAFTGRGNTIYF
TRBV29-1	13	-	TRBJ2-5	few	TGCAGCGTTGAAGATTGGAGCCAAGAGACCCAGTACTTC	CSVEDWSQETQYF